This TCR beta chain was retrieved from a study of blood T cell repertoires in COVID-19. V was pared by 4 bases and J by 5 bases, with 6 bases of the junction left unmatched. The CDR3 consists of 15 residues. From germline, CDR1 is SEHNR and CDR2 FQNEAQ (reference sequence). As originally analysed: Amplifying reference gene primers gave estimates of nucleated cell counts. Produced via immunoSEQ multiplex PCR; TCRdb's table is partial and in-frame only. V and J calls and clone size are given by that table; D and trimming were obtained from the DNA. The sample lists 150,000 to 200,000 clones, about 79% occurring once.

The V call is TRBV7-9, the J call TRBJ2-3; TRBD1 agrees at 10 bases. Specimen: peripheral blood. The receptor was isolated from a woman aged 70-85 years with acute or convalescent COVID-19. The CDR3 here is CASSWGQGLGDTQYF. CDR3 nucleotides: TGTGCCAGCAGCTGGGGACAGGGGCTGGGAGATACGCAGTATTTT.